These T cell receptor beta chains were read from a single sample in a study of cytomegalovirus exposure and HLA in healthy donors. Clones were sequenced by immunoSEQ multiplex PCR, and TCRdb holds only the in-frame ones, with some missing. Here the sample spans roughly 200,000 clones, 86% being singletons. Sequenced material: PBMCs. These receptor sequences come from a woman in her twenties or thirties in good health and CMV-seronegative. The CDR3 runs from the conserved cysteine through the conserved F or W. Fields, in order: J gene, D gene, V gene, clone size, CDR3 DNA, CDR3 protein. D genes are given only for firm matches. Part of the rows lack a size; the others show once, few, many or a class for expanded clones.

TRBJ2-6,-,TRBV5-4,few,TGTGCCAGCAGCTTGGTCCGGGCTGGGGCCAACGTCCTGACTTTC,CASSLVRAGANVLTF
TRBJ2-1,-,TRBV27,-,TGTGCCAGCAGTTTAACTGAACACAGGTACTATGAGCAGTTCTTC,CASSLTEHRYYEQFF
TRBJ1-1,TRBD1,TRBV29-1,few,TGCAGCGTTTTAACGATCCCGGGACAGCAGAACACTGAAGCTTTCTTT,CSVLTIPGQQNTEAFF
TRBJ2-7,TRBD2,TRBV6-6,-,TGTGCCAGCAGCCTCTCTCTATGGACTAGTCACGAGCAGTACTTC,CASSLSLWTSHEQYF
TRBJ2-5,TRBD1,TRBV13,-,TGTGCCAGCAGCCCCGGACAGGGGTCAAAGACCCAGTACTTC,CASSPGQGSKTQYF
TRBJ1-2,-,TRBV5-1,-,TGCGCCAGCGCTCAGATGGGAGACTATGGCTACACCTTC,CASAQMGDYGYTF
TRBJ2-7,TRBD1,TRBV4-2,-,TGTGCCAGCAGCCAGGACAGGGTTCGTGGCGAGCAGTACTTC,CASSQDRVRGEQYF
TRBJ2-7,-,TRBV5-1,-,TGCGCCAGCAGCTTGGAGGTGACTACCTACGAGCAGTACTTC,CASSLEVTTYEQYF
TRBJ1-1,TRBD1,TRBV25-1,few,TGTGCCAGCAGTGAACAGGGGGCATGGAACACTGAAGCTTTCTTT,CASSEQGAWNTEAFF
TRBJ1-5,-,TRBV2,-,TGTGCCAGCAGTGATGTAGCAAGGTCTCAGCCCCAGCATTTT,CASSDVARSQPQHF
TRBJ2-6,-,TRBV28,-,TGTGCCAGCAGCCCATTGAGCTCTGGGGCCAACGTCCTGACTTTC,CASSPLSSGANVLTF
TRBJ2-3,TRBD2,TRBV27,few,TGTGCCAGCAGTTTATCCGCGGGAGAAATCACAGATACGCAGTATTTT,CASSLSAGEITDTQYF
TRBJ2-2,-,TRBV4-2,-,TGTGCCAGCAGCCAAGATGTCTCAGGCCTCACCGGGGAGCTGTTTTTT,CASSQDVSGLTGELFF
TRBJ1-2,TRBD1,TRBV14,-,TGTGCCAGCAGCCCGACGGGGACAGGGGAATTCTATGGCTACACCTTC,CASSPTGTGEFYGYTF
TRBJ2-7,TRBD1,TRBV2,once,TGTGCCAGCAGGAGACAGGGTGACGAGCAGTACTTC,CASRRQGDEQYF
TRBJ2-3,-,TRBV4-1,-,TGCGCCAGCAGCCATATCCTGGCTAGCGCAAGGAGAGATACGCAGTATTTT,CASSHILASARRDTQYF
TRBJ1-5,TRBD1,TRBV2,-,TGTGCCAGCAGTGGGGGGACAGGGGGACAGCCCCAGCATTTT,CASSGGTGGQPQHF
TRBJ1-4,TRBD1,TRBV28,-,TGTGCCAGTACGGACAGGGCTACGGAAAAACTGTTTTTT,CASTDRATEKLFF
TRBJ1-2,-,TRBV25-1,-,TGTGCCAGCAGTGACACGCCCCAGGTGGATGGCTACACCTTC,CASSDTPQVDGYTF
TRBJ1-1,-,TRBV27,-,TGTGCCAGCAGTAAGACAATTACGAACACTGAAGCTTTCTTT,CASSKTITNTEAFF
TRBJ1-2,-,TRBV19,-,TGTGCCAGTAGTATTCTTCAGGGAGGTGGCTACACCTTC,CASSILQGGGYTF
TRBJ2-1,-,TRBV4-2,-,TGTGCCAGCAGCTTGATGGGAGACAATGAGCAGTTCTTC,CASSLMGDNEQFF
TRBJ2-2,-,TRBV19,-,TGTGCCAGTAGTCAAGGACACACAAAGAACACCGGGGAGCTGTTTTTT,CASSQGHTKNTGELFF
TRBJ2-7,TRBD1,TRBV11-2,-,TGTGCCAGCAGCACCTGGACAGGGGGCTACGAGCAGTACTTC,CASSTWTGGYEQYF
TRBJ1-1,-,TRBV27,-,TGTGCCAGCAGTGAACGGGGGGGGAACACTGAAGCTTTCTTT,CASSERGGNTEAFF
TRBJ2-7,-,TRBV6-5,-,TGTGCCAGCAAAACCATCGGCGGGGCCGAGCCCCGGCAGTACTTC,CASKTIGGAEPRQYF
TRBJ2-7,-,TRBV28,-,TGTGCCAGCAGCGGCGCGATGGGGAATCAGGGGCCGTTCCGCGAGCAGTACTTC,CASSGAMGNQGPFREQYF
TRBJ2-1,TRBD2,TRBV5-1,once,TGCGCCAGCAGCTTCGTTTCGGGAGGGAAGAATTACAATGAGCAGTTCTTC,CASSFVSGGKNYNEQFF
TRBJ2-3,TRBD1,TRBV5-1,-,TGCGCCAGCAGCTTTCAGGGGGCTCAAGGTGCAGATACGCAGTATTTT,CASSFQGAQGADTQYF
TRBJ2-1,TRBD2,TRBV5-1,-,TGCGCCAGCAGCTTGGCCGGGGCGGGGGGTGTGCAGTTCTTC,CASSLAGAGGVQFF
TRBJ1-5,-,TRBV19,-,TGTGCCAGTAGTATTGACGCACAGAATCAGCCCCAGCATTTT,CASSIDAQNQPQHF
TRBJ2-1,-,TRBV28,-,TGTGCCAGCAGTCAGCCCAGCCAGTGGGACTCACTCAATGAGCAGTTCTTC,CASSQPSQWDSLNEQFF
TRBJ2-7,TRBD1,TRBV5-5,-,TGTGCCAGCAGCTTGCCAGGGGGTCCCATGGAGTACTTC,CASSLPGGPMEYF
TRBJ2-1,TRBD2,TRBV7-6,-,TGTGCCAGCAGCTCCCGGGACGGGCGGGGGGGCCGCGGTGCCTACAATGAGCAGTTCTTC,CASSSRDGRGGRGAYNEQFF
TRBJ2-5,TRBD2,TRBV7-2,-,TGTGCCAGCAGCTCCCCCGCGGGAATAGCGGGTGGGAGGCAAGAGACCCAGTACTTC,CASSSPAGIAGGRQETQYF
TRBJ1-3,-,TRBV28,-,TGTGCCAGCAGTCTCCACCTGGGGGCTTCTGGAAACACCATATATTTT,CASSLHLGASGNTIYF
TRBJ1-1,-,TRBV29-1,-,TGCAGCGTTGAAGAGGGGCAGAGAGCTTTCTTT,CSVEEGQRAFF
TRBJ2-2,-,TRBV5-6,-,TGTGCCAGCAGCTACATTACAGAAACCCCCGGGGAGCCGTTTTTT,CASSYITETPGEPFF
TRBJ2-3,TRBD2,TRBV5-6,-,TGTGCCAGCAGCTTGTTTACTAGCGGGACAGATACGCAGTATTTT,CASSLFTSGTDTQYF
TRBJ1-1,-,TRBV19,-,TGTGCCAGTAGTCCTTCCGCAATCAACCTAATGAACACTGAAGCTTTCTTT,CASSPSAINLMNTEAFF
TRBJ1-4,-,TRBV5-1,-,TGCGCCAGCAACCCGGGGGATCTTTTTGGGAATGAAAAACTGTTTTTT,CASNPGDLFGNEKLFF
TRBJ1-1,-,TRBV19,-,TGTGCCAGTAAAGATAATCCGGGACAACGTTTAAAGGCTGAAGCTTTCTTT,CASKDNPGQRLKAEAFF
TRBJ2-7,TRBD1,TRBV7-3,few,TGTGCCAGCAGCCCTAACAGGGGATACGAGCAGTACTTC,CASSPNRGYEQYF
TRBJ2-3,-,TRBV19,-,TGTGCCAGTAGTACAAGCCAGCCTCGGAGTTCAGATACGCAGTATTTT,CASSTSQPRSSDTQYF
TRBJ2-7,TRBD2,TRBV2,-,TGTGCCAGCAGTTCTAGCGGGAGGAGGGAGCAGTACTTC,CASSSSGRREQYF
TRBJ2-1,-,TRBV5-1,-,TGCGCCAGCAGGCCCCGGGGGAACTACAATGAGCAGTTCTTC,CASRPRGNYNEQFF
TRBJ1-1,-,TRBV27,-,TGTGCCAGCAGATCTACAGGGTTCGGCACTGAAGCTTTCTTT,CASRSTGFGTEAFF
TRBJ2-3,-,TRBV5-1,-,TGCGCCAGCAGACCCCTTTTAGGGGATAAGGCGCAGTATTTT,CASRPLLGDKAQYF
TRBJ1-1,-,TRBV10-3,-,TGTGCCATCAGTGTAGAATTCGTGGGGGGCACTGAAGCTTTCTTT,CAISVEFVGGTEAFF
TRBJ1-1,-,TRBV18,once,TGTGCCAGCTCACCTAGGACACCTAACTTGAACACTGAAGCTTTCTTT,CASSPRTPNLNTEAFF
TRBJ2-1,-,TRBV10-3,-,TGTGCCATCAGTAGCGGTATATACAATGAGCAGTTCTTC,CAISSGIYNEQFF
TRBJ2-1,-,TRBV5-4,-,TGTGCCAGCAGCTACTTCCCCAATGAGCAGTTCTTC,CASSYFPNEQFF